One and the same sample provided the 5 T cell receptor beta chains below, sequenced in a study of memory CD4+ T cells and cytomegalovirus serostatus. The sort gate was single viable CD3+CD4+CD8-CD45RO+ cells for memory CD4+ T cells. Measured with immunoSEQ multiplex PCR; TCRdb has only the in-frame clones, and not every one. The table shows around 40,000 clones, with about three quarters occurring only once. The specimen sequenced was memory CD4+ T cells from blood. Source of these receptors: an adult in good health and CMV-seronegative.

V gene TRBV4-1 combines with J gene TRBJ2-7, with TRBD2 identical over 12 bases. V shed 3 bases and J 1 base; nucleotides not matched to a gene: 10. From germline, CDR1 is MGHRA and CDR2 YSYEKL. The CDR3 is 18 amino acids. In nucleotides, the CDR3 is TGCGCCAGCAGCCAGGGAACTAGCGGGGGGACCCTTTCCTACGAGCAGTACTTC. It translates to CASSQGTSGGTLSYEQYF.

This clone came up once. The chain links TRBV7-2 to TRBJ2-3; 10 bases match TRBD2. This CDR3 has 15 amino acids. The trim removed 5 bases at V and 6 bases at J, leaving 8 bases unmatched. Looked up from germline, CDR1 is SGHTA and CDR2 is FQGNSA. In DNA form, the CDR3 reads TGTGCCAGCAGCCGTCAGCGGGGGGGCCCGGATACGCAGTATTTT. Protein product: CASSRQRGGPDTQYF. Using reference TRBV7-2 and TRBJ2-3 for the parts outside the CDR3, the full variable domain is GAGVSQSPSNKVTEKGKDVELRCDPISGHTALYWYRQSLGQGLEFLIYFQGNSAPDKSGLPSDRFSAERTGGSVSTLTIQRTQQEDSAVYLCASSRQRGGPDTQYFGPGTRLTVL.

This chain connects TRBV7-2 to TRBJ2-1; the match to TRBD1 covers 9 bases. Looked up from germline, CDR1 is SGHTA and CDR2 is FQGNSA. V shed 5 bases, J shed 13 bases, and the junction held 15 bases outside the gene matches. The CDR3 covers 15 residues. The CDR3 DNA sequence: TGTGCCAGCAGCCTTCAGGGACAGGGTTTAAGAAATCAGTTCTTC. Its protein product is CASSLQGQGLRNQFF.

This clone was recorded only once. The V gene is TRBV13, the J gene TRBJ1-2; D possibly corresponds to TRBD1 (5 bases). Germline V gene sequence: CDR1 PRHDT, CDR2 FYEKMQ (reference sequence). This CDR3 has 14 amino acids. Between the trimmed V and J ends, which lost 0 bases and 3 bases, there was a span of 8 bases. CDR3 nucleotide sequence: TGTGCCAGCAGCTTAGGAGGGGTTGACTATGGCTACACCTTC. Translating gives CASSLGGVDYGYTF.

This clone was counted a few times. The chain is built from TRBV11-2 and TRBJ2-5; a weak D match, TRBD2 (5 bases). This CDR3 comprises 14 residues. The germline V and J ends were trimmed by 2 bases and 5 bases, with 12 bases remaining between them. Per the germline V gene, CDR1 is SGHAT and CDR2 is FQNNGV. This chain's CDR3 is CASSLSTGRETQYF. CDR3 sequence (DNA): TGTGCCAGCAGCTTATCCACGGGAAGGGAGACCCAGTACTTC.